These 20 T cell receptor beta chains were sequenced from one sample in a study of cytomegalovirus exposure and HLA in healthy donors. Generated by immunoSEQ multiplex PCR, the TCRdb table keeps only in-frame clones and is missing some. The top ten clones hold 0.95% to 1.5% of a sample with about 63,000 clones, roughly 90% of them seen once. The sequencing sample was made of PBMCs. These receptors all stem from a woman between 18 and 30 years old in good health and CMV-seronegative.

The CDR3: CATWRPGRNTEAFF. For the CDR3, the DNA is TGTGCCACGTGGCGCCCAGGCCGGAACACTGAAGCTTTCTTT. This chain joins TRBV2 and TRBJ1-1, with unresolved D. Looked up from germline, CDR1 is SNHLY and CDR2 is FYNNEI. The CDR3 is made up of 14 amino acids. V gave up 10 bases and J gave up 1 base, with 16 bases separating them. Full variable domain (outside the CDR3, taken from reference TRBV2 and TRBJ1-1): EPEVTQTPSHQVTQMGQEVILRCVPISNHLYFYWYRQILGQKVEFLVSFYNNEISEKSEIFDDQFSVERPDGSNFTLKIRSTKLEDSAMYFCATWRPGRNTEAFFGQGTRLTVV.

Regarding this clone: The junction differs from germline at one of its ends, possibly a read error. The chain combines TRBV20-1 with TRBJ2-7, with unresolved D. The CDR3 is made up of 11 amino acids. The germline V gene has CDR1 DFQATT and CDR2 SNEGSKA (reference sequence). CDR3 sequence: CSASRGSRRLF. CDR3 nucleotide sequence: TGCAGTGCTAGTCGTGGATCCCGCCGACTCTTT.

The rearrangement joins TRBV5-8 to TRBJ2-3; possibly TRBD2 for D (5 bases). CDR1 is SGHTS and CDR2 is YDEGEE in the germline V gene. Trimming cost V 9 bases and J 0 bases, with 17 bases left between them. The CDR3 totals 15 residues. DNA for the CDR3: TGTGCCACAGTATTGCGGGTTCATAGCACAGATACGCAGTATTTT. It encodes CATVLRVHSTDTQYF.

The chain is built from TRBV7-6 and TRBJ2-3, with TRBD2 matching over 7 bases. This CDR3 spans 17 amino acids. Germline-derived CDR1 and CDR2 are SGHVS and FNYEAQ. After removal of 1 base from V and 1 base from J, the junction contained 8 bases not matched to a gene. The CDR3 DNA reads TGTGCCAGCAGCTTAGTGGGGCGGGAGCTAGGCACAGATACGCAGTATTTT. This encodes CASSLVGRELGTDTQYF.

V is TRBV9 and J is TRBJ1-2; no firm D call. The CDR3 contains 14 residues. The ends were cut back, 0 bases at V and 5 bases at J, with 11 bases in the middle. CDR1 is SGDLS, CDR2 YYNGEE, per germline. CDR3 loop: CASSVEWGGYGYTF. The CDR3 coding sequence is TGTGCCAGCAGCGTAGAGTGGGGAGGGTATGGCTACACCTTC.

CDR3 region: CASSLGGGDTGELFF. The CDR3 region has the DNA TGTGCCAGCAGCTTAGGGGGCGGCGACACCGGGGAGCTGTTTTTT. The chain has TRBV7-2 and TRBJ2-2, with a weak D call TRBD1 (5 bases). V was trimmed by 1 base and J by 3 bases, leaving 9 bases between them. The CDR3 extends over 15 amino acids. Germline V lookup: CDR1 SGHTA, CDR2 FQGNSA.

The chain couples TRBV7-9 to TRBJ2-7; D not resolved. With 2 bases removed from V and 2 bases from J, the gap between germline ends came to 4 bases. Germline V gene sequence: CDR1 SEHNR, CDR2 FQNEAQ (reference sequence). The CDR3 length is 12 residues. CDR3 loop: CASSLIAYEQYF. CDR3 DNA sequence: TGTGCCAGCAGCTTAATCGCCTACGAGCAGTACTTC.

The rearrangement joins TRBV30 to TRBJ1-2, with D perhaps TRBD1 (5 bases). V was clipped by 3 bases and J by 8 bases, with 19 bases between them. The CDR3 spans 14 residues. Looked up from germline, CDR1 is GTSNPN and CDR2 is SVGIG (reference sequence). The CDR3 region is CAWSQGLSNGGYTF. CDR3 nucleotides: TGTGCCTGGAGCCAGGGTCTATCAAACGGGGGCTACACCTTC.

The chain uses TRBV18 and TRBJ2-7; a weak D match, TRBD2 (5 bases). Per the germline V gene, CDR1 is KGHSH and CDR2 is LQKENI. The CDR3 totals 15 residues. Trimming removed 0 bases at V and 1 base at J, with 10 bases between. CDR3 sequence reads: CASSPPLAPSYEQYF. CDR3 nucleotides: TGTGCCAGCTCACCACCGCTAGCCCCGTCCTACGAGCAGTACTTC.

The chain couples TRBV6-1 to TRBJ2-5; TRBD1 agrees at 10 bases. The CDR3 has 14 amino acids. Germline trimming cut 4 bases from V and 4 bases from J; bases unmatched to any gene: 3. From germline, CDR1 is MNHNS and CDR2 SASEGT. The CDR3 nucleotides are TGTGCCAGCAGTGTCTGGACAGGGGGAGAGACCCAGTACTTC. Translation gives CASSVWTGGETQYF.

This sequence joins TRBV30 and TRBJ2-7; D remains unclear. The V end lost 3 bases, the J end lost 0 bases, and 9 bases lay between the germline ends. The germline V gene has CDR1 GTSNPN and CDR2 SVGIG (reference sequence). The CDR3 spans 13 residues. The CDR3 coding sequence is TGTGCCTGGAGAGCTTCCGGCTCCTACGAGCAGTACTTC. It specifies CAWRASGSYEQYF.

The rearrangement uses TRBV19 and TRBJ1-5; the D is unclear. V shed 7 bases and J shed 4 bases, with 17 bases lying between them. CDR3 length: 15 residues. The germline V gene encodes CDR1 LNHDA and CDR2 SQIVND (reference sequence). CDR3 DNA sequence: TGTGCCAGTACCTCAGGTCCCCCTGGAAATCAGCCCCAGCATTTT. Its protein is CASTSGPPGNQPQHF.

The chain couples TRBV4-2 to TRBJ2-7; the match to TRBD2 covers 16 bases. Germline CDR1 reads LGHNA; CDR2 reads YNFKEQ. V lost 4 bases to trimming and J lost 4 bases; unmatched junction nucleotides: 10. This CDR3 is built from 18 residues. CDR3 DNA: TGTGCCAGCAGCCGGGGACTAGCGGGGGGGCCGGCCCCATACGAGCAGTACTTC. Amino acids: CASSRGLAGGPAPYEQYF.

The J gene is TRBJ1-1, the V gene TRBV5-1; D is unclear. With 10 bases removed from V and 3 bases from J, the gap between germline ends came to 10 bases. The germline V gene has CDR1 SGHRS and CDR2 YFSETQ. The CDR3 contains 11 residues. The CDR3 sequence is CASRRDTEAFF. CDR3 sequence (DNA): TGCGCCTCAAGACGGGACACTGAAGCTTTCTTT.

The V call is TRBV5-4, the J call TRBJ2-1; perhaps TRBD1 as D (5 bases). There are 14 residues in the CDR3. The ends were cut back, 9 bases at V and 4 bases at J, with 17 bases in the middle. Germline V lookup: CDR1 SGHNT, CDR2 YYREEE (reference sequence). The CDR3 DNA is TGTGCCACCAGAGACAGTGACCGGTACAATGAGCAGTTCTTC. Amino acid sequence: CATRDSDRYNEQFF.

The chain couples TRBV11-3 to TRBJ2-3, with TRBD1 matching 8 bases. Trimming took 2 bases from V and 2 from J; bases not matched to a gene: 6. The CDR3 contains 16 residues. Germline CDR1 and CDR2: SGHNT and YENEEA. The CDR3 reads CASSLSVQGDTDTQYF. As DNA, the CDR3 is TGTGCCAGCAGCTTATCCGTACAGGGGGACACAGATACGCAGTATTTT. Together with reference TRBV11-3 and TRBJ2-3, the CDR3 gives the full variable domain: EAGVVQSPRYKIIEKKQPVAFWCNPISGHNTLYWYLQNLGQGPELLIRYENEEAVDDSQLPKDRFSAERLKGVDSTLKIQPAELGDSAVYLCASSLSVQGDTDTQYFGPGTRLTVL.

The CDR3 region has the DNA TGTGCCAGCAGCTTGCGCCTAGTTATGGAGACCCAGTACTTC. Protein: CASSLRLVMETQYF. This chain links TRBV5-4 with TRBJ2-5; D gene ambiguous. This CDR3 has 14 residues. Germline CDR1 SGHNT, CDR2 YYREEE (reference sequence). Trimming shortened V by 1 base and J by 5 bases, and 12 bases separated the two germline ends.

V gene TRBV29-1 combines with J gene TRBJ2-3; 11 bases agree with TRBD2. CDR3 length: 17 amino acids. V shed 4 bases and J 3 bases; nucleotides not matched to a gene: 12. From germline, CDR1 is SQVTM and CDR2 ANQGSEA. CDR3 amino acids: CSVAPELIAGGTDTQYF. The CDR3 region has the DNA TGCAGCGTTGCCCCCGAACTTATAGCGGGGGGGACAGATACGCAGTATTTT.

The CDR3 DNA reads TGTGCCAGCAGCTTTCGCCTGGACAGGGGGGGCCAAGAGACCCAGTACTTC. Protein product: CASSFRLDRGGQETQYF. The chain employs TRBV4-2 and TRBJ2-5, with TRBD1 identical over 10 bases. The ends lost 5 bases at V and 1 base at J; junction bases unmatched: 10. The CDR3 length is 17 residues. The V gene's germline CDR1 is LGHNA and CDR2 YNFKEQ.

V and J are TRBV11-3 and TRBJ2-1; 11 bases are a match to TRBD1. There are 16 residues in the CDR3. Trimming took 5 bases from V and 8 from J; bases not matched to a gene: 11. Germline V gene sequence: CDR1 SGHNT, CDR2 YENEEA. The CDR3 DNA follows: TGTGCCAGCAGCCGCGGGACAGGGGGGGGAAGGGATGAGCAGTTCTTC. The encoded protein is CASSRGTGGGRDEQFF. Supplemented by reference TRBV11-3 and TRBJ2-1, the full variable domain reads EAGVVQSPRYKIIEKKQPVAFWCNPISGHNTLYWYLQNLGQGPELLIRYENEEAVDDSQLPKDRFSAERLKGVDSTLKIQPAELGDSAVYLCASSRGTGGGRDEQFFGPGTRLTVL.